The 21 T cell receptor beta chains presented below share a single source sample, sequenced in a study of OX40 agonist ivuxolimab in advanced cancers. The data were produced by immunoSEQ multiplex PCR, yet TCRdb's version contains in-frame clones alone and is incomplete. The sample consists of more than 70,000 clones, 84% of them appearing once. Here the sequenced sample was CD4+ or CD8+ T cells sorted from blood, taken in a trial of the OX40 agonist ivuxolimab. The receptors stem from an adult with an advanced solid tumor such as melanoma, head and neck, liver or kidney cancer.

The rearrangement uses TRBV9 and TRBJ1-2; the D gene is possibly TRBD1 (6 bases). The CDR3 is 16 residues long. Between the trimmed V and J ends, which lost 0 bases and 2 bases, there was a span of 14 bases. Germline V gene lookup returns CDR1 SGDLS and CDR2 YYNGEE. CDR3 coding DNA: TGTGCCAGCAGCGTAGAGGACAGTCGTAGAAACTATGGCTACACCTTC. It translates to CASSVEDSRRNYGYTF.

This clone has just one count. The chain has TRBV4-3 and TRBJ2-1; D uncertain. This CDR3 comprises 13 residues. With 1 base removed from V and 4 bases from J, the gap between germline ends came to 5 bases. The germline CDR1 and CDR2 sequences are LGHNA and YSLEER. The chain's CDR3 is CASSQAPYNEQFF. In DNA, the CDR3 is TGCGCCAGCAGCCAAGCCCCTTACAATGAGCAGTTCTTC.

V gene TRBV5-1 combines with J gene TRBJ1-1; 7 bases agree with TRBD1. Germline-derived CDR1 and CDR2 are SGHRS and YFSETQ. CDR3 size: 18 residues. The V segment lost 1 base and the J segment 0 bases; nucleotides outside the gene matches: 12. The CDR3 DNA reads TGCGCCAGCAGCTTGAAGCCGGGGACAGACCTAATGAACACTGAAGCTTTCTTT. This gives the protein CASSLKPGTDLMNTEAFF.

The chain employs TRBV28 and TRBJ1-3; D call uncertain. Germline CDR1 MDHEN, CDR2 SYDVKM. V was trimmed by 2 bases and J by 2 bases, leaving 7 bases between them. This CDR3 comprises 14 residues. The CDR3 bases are TGTGCCAGCAGTTTAGGGTGGACTGGAAACACCATATATTTT. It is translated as CASSLGWTGNTIYF.

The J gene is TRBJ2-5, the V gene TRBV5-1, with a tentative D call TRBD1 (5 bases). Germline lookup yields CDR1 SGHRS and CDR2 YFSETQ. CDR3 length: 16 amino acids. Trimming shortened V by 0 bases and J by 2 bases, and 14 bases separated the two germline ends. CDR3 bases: TGCGCCAGCAGCTTGGGATGGCTCCAGGGTCAAGAGACCCAGTACTTC. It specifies CASSLGWLQGQETQYF.

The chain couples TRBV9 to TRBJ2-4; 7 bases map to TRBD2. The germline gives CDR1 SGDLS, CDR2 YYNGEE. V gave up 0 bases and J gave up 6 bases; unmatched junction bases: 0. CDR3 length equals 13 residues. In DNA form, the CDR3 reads TGTGCCAGCAGCGTAGCTAGCGGAAACATTCAGTACTTC. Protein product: CASSVASGNIQYF.

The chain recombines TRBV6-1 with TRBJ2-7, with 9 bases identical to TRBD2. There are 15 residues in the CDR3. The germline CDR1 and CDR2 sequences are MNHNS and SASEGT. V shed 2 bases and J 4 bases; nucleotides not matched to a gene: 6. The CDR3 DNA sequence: TGTGCCAGCAGTGAAACAACTAGCGGGCTTTACGAGCAGTACTTC. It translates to CASSETTSGLYEQYF.

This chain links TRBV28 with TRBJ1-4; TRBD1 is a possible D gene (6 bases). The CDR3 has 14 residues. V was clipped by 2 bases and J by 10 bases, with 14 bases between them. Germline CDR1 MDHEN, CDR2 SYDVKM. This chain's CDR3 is CASSLPGARGKLFF. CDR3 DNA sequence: TGTGCCAGCAGTTTACCGGGGGCTAGGGGAAAACTGTTTTTT. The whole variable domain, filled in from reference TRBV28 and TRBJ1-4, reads DVKVTQSSRYLVKRTGEKVFLECVQDMDHENMFWYRQDPGLGLRLIYFSYDVKMKEKGDIPEGYSVSREKKERFSLILESASTNQTSMYLCASSLPGARGKLFFGSGTQLSVL.

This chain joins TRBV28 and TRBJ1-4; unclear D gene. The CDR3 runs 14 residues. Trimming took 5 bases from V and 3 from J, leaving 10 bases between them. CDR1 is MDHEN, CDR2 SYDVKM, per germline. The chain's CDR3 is CASSPLLSNEKLFF. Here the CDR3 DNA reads TGTGCCAGCAGTCCTCTCCTATCTAATGAAAAACTGTTTTTT.

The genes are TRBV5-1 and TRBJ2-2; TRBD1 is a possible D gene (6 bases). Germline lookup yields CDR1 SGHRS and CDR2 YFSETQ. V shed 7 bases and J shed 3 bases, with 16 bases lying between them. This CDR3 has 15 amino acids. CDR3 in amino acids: CASRHRAGDTGELFF. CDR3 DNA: TGCGCCAGCCGCCACAGGGCGGGCGACACCGGGGAGCTGTTTTTT.

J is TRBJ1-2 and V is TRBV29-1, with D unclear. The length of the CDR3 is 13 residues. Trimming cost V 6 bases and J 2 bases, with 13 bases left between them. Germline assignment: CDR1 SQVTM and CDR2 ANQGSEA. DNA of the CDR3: TGCAGCGTGGTCGTCTCATCAAACTATGGCTACACCTTC. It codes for CSVVVSSNYGYTF.

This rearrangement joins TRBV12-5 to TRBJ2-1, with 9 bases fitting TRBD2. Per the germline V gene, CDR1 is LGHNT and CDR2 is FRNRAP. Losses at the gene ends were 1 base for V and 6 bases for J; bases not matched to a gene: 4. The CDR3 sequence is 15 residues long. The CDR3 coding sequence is TGTGCTAGTGGTTTGGGGCTAGCGGGGAGCAATGAGCAGTTCTTC. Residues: CASGLGLAGSNEQFF.

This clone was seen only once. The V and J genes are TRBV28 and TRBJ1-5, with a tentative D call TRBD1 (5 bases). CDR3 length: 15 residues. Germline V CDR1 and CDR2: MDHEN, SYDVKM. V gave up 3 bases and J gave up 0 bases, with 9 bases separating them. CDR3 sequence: CASSFLGVSNQPQHF. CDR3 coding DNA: TGTGCCAGCAGTTTTTTAGGGGTTAGCAATCAGCCCCAGCATTTT.

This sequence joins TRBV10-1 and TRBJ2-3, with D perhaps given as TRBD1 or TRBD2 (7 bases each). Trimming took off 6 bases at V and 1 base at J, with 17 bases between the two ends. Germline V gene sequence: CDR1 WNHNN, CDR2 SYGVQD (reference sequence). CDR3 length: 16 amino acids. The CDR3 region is CASSITGAGGTDTQYF. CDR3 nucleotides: TGCGCCAGCAGCATTACAGGGGCGGGGGGCACAGATACGCAGTATTTT.

This chain's CDR3 is CASSTGQGSTGELFF. The CDR3 DNA follows: TGTGCCAGCAGCACAGGACAGGGTTCCACCGGGGAGCTGTTTTTT. The rearrangement joins TRBV11-1 to TRBJ2-2; 8 bases match TRBD1. Germline V gene sequence: CDR1 SGHAT, CDR2 FQDESV (reference sequence). The V segment lost 5 bases and the J segment 4 bases; nucleotides outside the gene matches: 6. This CDR3 spans 15 amino acids.

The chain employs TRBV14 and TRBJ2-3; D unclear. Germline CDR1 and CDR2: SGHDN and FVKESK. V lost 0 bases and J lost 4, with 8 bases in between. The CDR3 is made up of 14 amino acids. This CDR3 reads CASSQDLRADTQYF. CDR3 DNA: TGTGCCAGCAGCCAAGACTTACGGGCAGATACGCAGTATTTT.

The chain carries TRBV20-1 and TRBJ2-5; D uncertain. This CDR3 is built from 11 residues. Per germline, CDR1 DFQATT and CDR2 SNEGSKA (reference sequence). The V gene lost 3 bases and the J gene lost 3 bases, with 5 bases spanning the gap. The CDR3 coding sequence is TGCAGTGCTAGTGTTAAAGAGACCCAGTACTTC. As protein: CSASVKETQYF.

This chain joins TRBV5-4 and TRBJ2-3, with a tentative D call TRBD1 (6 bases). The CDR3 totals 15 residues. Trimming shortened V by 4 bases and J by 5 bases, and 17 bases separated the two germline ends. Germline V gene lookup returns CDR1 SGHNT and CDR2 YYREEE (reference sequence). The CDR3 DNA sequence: TGTGCCAGCAGCCAATCCCCGGACAGTGTAGATACGCAGTATTTT. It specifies CASSQSPDSVDTQYF.

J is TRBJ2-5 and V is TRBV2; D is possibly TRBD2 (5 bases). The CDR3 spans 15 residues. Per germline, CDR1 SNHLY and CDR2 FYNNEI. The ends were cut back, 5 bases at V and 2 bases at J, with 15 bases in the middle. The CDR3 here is CASSTRGRTQETQYF. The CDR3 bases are TGTGCCAGCAGTACACGAGGGAGAACGCAAGAGACCCAGTACTTC.

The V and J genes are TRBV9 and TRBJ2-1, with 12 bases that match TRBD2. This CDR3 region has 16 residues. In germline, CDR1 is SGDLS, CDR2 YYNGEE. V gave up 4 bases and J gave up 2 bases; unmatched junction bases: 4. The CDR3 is CASSPGLAGPYNEQFF. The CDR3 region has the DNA TGTGCCAGCAGCCCCGGACTAGCGGGACCCTACAATGAGCAGTTCTTC.

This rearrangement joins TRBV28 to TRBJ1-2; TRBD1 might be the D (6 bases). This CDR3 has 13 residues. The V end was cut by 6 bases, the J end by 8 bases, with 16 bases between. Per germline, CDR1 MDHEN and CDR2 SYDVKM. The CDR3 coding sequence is TGTGCCAGCAGAACCGGAGGACAGAAGGGCTACACCTTC. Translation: CASRTGGQKGYTF.